The 9 T cell receptor beta chains below were found in one sample sequenced in a study of blood T cell repertoires in COVID-19. TCRdb's table, derived via immunoSEQ multiplex PCR, lists solely in-frame clones and lacks some. The sample lists around 10,000 clones; nearly 90% were seen once. The sample consisted of peripheral blood. These receptors came from a human donor in a cohort sampled during active COVID-19.

The rearrangement joins TRBV5-4 to TRBJ1-4; 7 bases are a match to TRBD1. Trimming took 1 base from V and 2 from J; bases not matched to a gene: 8. Germline values: CDR1 SGHNT, CDR2 YYREEE (reference sequence). The CDR3 contains 17 residues. CDR3 in DNA: TGTGCCAGCAGCTTGAACGACAGGGTTCGGACTAATGAAAAACTGTTTTTT. This codes for CASSLNDRVRTNEKLFF.

V usage is TRBV6-6 and J usage is TRBJ2-7, with no clear D. Trimming stripped 0 bases from V and 0 bases from J, with 12 bases between. Germline V gene lookup returns CDR1 MNHNY and CDR2 SVGAGI (reference sequence). CDR3 length: 16 residues. The CDR3 is CASSYSGLGGSYEQYF. The CDR3 nucleotides read TGTGCCAGCAGTTACTCAGGCCTCGGCGGCTCCTACGAGCAGTACTTC.

The chain combines TRBV28 with TRBJ2-7; 12 bases match TRBD2. Germline V gene data show CDR1 as MDHEN and CDR2 as SYDVKM. This CDR3 is built from 14 residues. Unmatched junction bases numbered 4, after V lost 6 bases and J lost 4 bases. The CDR3: CASRVGTSGYEQYF. CDR3 sequence (DNA): TGTGCCAGCAGGGTAGGGACTAGCGGGTACGAGCAGTACTTC.

The chain has TRBV4-2 and TRBJ2-7; D possibly corresponds to TRBD2 (5 bases). V gave up 3 bases and J gave up 7 bases, with 13 bases separating them. The CDR3 consists of 13 residues. In germline, CDR1 is LGHNA, CDR2 YNFKEQ. The CDR3 DNA follows: TGTGCCAGCAGCCACGAGGGCCCCGGGGAGCAGTACTTC. It encodes CASSHEGPGEQYF.

CDR3 DNA: TGTGCCAGCAGCCTACAGGGTTCGGTGGGAACTAATGAAAAACTGTTTTTT. Translation: CASSLQGSVGTNEKLFF. The J gene is TRBJ1-4, the V gene TRBV5-4; D perhaps matches TRBD1 (6 bases). Trimming took off 4 bases at V and 1 base at J, with 17 bases between the two ends. The CDR3 totals 17 residues. Germline V gene data show CDR1 as SGHNT and CDR2 as YYREEE (reference sequence).

V usage is TRBV5-1 and J usage is TRBJ2-7, with 10 bases identical to TRBD1. This CDR3 spans 14 amino acids. Germline V CDR1 and CDR2: SGHRS, YFSETQ. V was clipped by 4 bases and J by 9 bases; unmatched bases: 10. The CDR3 DNA follows: TGCGCCAGCAGCCCTGGACAGGGGGGCAGGGTGCAGTACTTC. As protein: CASSPGQGGRVQYF.

This rearrangement joins TRBV10-1 to TRBJ1-1; 8 nucleotides align to TRBD1. Unmatched junction bases numbered 0, after V lost 6 bases and J lost 0 bases. This CDR3 spans 13 amino acids. In germline, CDR1 is WNHNN, CDR2 SYGVQD (reference sequence). The CDR3 DNA sequence: TGCGCCAGCAGGGGACAGGTGAACACTGAAGCTTTCTTT. Translated, it gives CASRGQVNTEAFF.

The rearrangement joins TRBV11-2 to TRBJ2-1; D not certain. CDR1 is SGHAT, CDR2 FQNNGV, per germline. V was clipped by 5 bases and J by 7 bases, with 9 bases between them. The CDR3 consists of 12 residues. CDR3 sequence reads: CASSPTRNEQFF. CDR3 sequence (DNA): TGTGCCAGCAGCCCAACCCGGAATGAGCAGTTCTTC.

Here the CDR3 DNA reads TGCGCCAGCAGCTTTCGGCGGGGGGGCCCCGATGAGCAGTTCTTC. Amino acid sequence: CASSFRRGGPDEQFF. V and J are TRBV5-1 and TRBJ2-1, with 9 nucleotides matching TRBD2. CDR3 length: 15 residues. V trimming: 2 bases; J trimming: 8 bases; junction bases outside the gene matches: 8. Per germline, CDR1 SGHRS and CDR2 YFSETQ.